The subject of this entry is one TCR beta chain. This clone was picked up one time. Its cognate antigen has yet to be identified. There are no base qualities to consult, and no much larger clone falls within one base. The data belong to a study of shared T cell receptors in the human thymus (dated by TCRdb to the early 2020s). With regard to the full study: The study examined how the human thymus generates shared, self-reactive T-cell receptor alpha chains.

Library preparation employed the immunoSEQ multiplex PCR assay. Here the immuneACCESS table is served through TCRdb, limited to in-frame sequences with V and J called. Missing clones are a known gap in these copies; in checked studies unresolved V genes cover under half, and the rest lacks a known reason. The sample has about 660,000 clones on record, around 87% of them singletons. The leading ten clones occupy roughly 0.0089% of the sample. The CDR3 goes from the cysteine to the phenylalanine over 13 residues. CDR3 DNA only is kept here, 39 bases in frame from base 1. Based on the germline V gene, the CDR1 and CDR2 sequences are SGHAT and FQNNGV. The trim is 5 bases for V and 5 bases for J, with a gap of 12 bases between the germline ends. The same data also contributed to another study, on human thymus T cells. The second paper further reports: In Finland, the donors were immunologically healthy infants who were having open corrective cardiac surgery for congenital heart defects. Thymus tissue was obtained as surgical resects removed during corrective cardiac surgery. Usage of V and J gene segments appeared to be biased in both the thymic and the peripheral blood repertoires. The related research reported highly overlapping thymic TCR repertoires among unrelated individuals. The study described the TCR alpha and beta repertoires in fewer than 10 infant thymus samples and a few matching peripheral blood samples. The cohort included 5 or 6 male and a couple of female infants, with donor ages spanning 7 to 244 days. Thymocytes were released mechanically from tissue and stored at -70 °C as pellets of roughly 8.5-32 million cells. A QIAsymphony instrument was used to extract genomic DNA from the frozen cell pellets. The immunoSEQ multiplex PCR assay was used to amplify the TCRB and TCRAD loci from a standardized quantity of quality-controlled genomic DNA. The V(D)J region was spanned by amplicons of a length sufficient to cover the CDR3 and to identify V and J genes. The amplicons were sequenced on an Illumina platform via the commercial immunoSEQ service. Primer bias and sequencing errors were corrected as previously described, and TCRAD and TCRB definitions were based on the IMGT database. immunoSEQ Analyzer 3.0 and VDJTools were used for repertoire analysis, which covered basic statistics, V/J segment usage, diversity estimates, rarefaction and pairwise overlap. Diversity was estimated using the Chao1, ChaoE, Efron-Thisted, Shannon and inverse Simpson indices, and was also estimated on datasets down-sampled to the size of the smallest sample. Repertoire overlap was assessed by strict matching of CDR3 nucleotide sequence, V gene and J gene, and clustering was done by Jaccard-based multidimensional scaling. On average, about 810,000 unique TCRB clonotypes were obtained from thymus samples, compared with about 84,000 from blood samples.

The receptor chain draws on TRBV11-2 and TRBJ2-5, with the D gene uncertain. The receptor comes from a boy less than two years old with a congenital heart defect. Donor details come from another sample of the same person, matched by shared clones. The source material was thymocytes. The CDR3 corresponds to CASSPFLGETQYF. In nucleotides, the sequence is TGTGCCAGCAGCCCGTTCTTGGGCGAGACCCAGTACTTC.